The present TCR beta chain was sequenced within a study of blood T cell repertoires in COVID-19. Study at large: Sample material is recorded as cDNA or gDNA derived from T cells, B-cell-depleted T cells, or PBMCs.

Using immunoSEQ multiplex PCR, the repertoire was profiled, and TCRdb retains in-frame clones only, with some absent. The sample lists about 380,000 clones, 88% occurring once. Grouping used clinical history reported by participants in a survey and questionnaire. Cohort 3 recovered donors had two negative PCRs, clearance, or symptom resolution. Germline-derived CDR1 and CDR2 are MNHEY and SMNVEV (reference sequence). V gave up 3 bases and J gave up 6 bases, with 18 bases separating them. This CDR3 is built from 16 residues. The source is a young woman who had recovered from COVID-19. V and J are TRBV27 and TRBJ2-1; the D is unclear. Sequenced sample: PBMCs or T cells enriched from blood (not recorded which). This chain's CDR3 is CASSLRYPLGGNEQFF. DNA of the CDR3: TGTGCCAGCAGTTTGCGGTACCCCCTAGGTGGCAATGAGCAGTTCTTC.